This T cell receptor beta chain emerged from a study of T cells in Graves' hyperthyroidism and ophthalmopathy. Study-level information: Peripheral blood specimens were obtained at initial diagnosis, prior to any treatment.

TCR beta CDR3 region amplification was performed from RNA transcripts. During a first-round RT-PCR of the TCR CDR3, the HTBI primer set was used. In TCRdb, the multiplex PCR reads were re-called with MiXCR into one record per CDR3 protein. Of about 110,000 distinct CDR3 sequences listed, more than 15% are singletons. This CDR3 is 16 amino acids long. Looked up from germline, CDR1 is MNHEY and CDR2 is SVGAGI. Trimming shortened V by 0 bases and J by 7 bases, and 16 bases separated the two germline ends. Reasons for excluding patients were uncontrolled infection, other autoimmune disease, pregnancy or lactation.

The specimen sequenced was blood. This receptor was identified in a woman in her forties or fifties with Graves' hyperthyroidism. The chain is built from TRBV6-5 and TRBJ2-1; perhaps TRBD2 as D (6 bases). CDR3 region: CASSYSGTGATNEQFF. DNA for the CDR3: TGTGCCAGCAGTTACTCCGGGACTGGGGCTACGAATGAGCAGTTCTTC.